This TCR beta chain stems from a study of blood T cell repertoires in COVID-19. The protocol was immunoSEQ multiplex PCR, while the TCRdb copy is restricted to in-frame clones and leaves out a portion. The sample shows more than 70,000 clones, about 86% of them seen only once. The receptor comes from a woman of 80 years or more with acute or convalescent COVID-19. The sequenced material came from peripheral blood.

The CDR3 nucleotides are TGCAGCGTTGGGGGGACAGGGAGCTCTGGAAACACCATATATTTT. Translating it yields CSVGGTGSSGNTIYF. V and J are TRBV29-1 and TRBJ1-3; 9 bases map to TRBD1. The CDR3 totals 15 residues. Trimming removed 4 bases from V and 0 bases from J; junction bases left unmatched: 4. Germline-derived CDR1 and CDR2 are SQVTM and ANQGSEA.